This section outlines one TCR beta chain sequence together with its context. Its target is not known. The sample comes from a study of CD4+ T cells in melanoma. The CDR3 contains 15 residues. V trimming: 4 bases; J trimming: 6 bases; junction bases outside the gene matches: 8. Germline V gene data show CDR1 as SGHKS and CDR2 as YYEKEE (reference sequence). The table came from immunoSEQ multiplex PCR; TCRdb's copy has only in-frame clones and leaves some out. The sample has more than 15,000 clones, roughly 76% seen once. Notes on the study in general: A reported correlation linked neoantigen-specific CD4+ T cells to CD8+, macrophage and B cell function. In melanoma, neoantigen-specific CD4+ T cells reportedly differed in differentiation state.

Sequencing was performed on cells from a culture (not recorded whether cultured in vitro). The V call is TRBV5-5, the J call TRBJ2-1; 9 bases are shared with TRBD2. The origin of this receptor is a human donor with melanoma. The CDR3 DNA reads TGTGCCAGCAGCCGGACGGGGACTAGCCTCAATGAGCAGTTCTTC. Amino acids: CASSRTGTSLNEQFF.